This T cell receptor (beta chain) was obtained from a study of blood T cell repertoires in COVID-19. The CDR3 has 13 residues. Germline lookup yields CDR1 MNHEY and CDR2 SVGEGT. V gave up 5 bases and J gave up 7 bases, with 11 bases separating them. Original processing notes: Amplification of reference gene primers provided the estimated nucleated cell counts. Data came from immunoSEQ multiplex PCR; TCRdb stores just in-frame clones and leaves some out. That table is the source of V, J and clone size, and D and trimming were worked out from the DNA. The data contain under 85,000 clones, 80% of them singletons. In this sample, this clone turned up a few times.

The sequenced sample consisted of peripheral blood. The J gene is TRBJ2-2, the V gene TRBV6-2 or TRBV6-3, with D possibly TRBD2 on 5 matching bases. The source is a man between 60 and 75 years old with active or convalescent COVID-19. CDR3 protein: CASSTRVGGELFF. As DNA, the CDR3 is TGTGCCAGCAGTACGAGGGTTGGCGGGGAGCTGTTTTTT.